The next 32 T cell receptor beta chains were all read from a single sample in a study of human T cells and chemical hapten exposure. Time point of the sample: patch test 3, about 24 weeks after DPC sensitization. Treatment in this sample: therapeutic diphenylcyclopropenone sensitization with weekly scalp DPC. TCRdb independently ran MiXCR on the RACE reads; one entry per CDR3 protein. The sample carries about 120,000 distinct CDR3 sequences, about 10% recorded once. Sequences were derived from whole blood, sampled in connection with sensitization to the hapten diphenylcyclopropenone (DPC). These receptors were taken from a woman in her forties or fifties with alopecia areata. Some clones in this sample may be carry-over from other donors' samples.

At least ten counts were recorded for this clonotype. The gene calls are TRBV3-1 and TRBJ2-1; D call uncertain. CDR3 size: 13 residues. CDR1 and CDR2 from the germline V gene are LGHDT and YNNKEL (reference sequence). V lost 5 bases and J lost 3, with 8 bases in between. The CDR3 loop is CASSSRLYNEQFF. CDR3 DNA: TGTGCCAGCAGCTCCAGACTCTACAATGAGCAGTTCTTC.

This clonotype has ten or more counts. The genes are TRBV20-1 and TRBJ2-7; D perhaps matches TRBD2 (5 bases). The V end was cut by 6 bases, the J end by 4 bases, with 10 bases between. Per the germline V gene, CDR1 is DFQATT and CDR2 is SNEGSKA (reference sequence). This CDR3 is built from 11 residues. CDR3 loop: CSATTRYEQYF. In nucleotides, the CDR3 is TGCAGTGCCACAACTAGATACGAGCAGTACTTC.

The sample holds a few counts of this clonotype. V and J are TRBV20-1 and TRBJ1-6, with TRBD1 as a possible D gene (5 bases). The CDR3 loop spans 13 amino acids. Germline V CDR1 and CDR2: DFQATT, SNEGSKA (reference sequence). The V end was cut by 2 bases, the J end by 13 bases, with 15 bases between. The chain's CDR3 is CSARYMGRIPLHF. Written as DNA, the CDR3 is TGCAGTGCTAGATACATGGGGCGGATCCCCCTCCACTTT.

The chain carries TRBV5-1 and TRBJ2-3; no clear D. Germline V gene lookup returns CDR1 SGHRS and CDR2 YFSETQ. This CDR3 contains 12 residues. Trimming removed 4 bases from V and 6 bases from J, with 9 bases in between. The CDR3 loop reads CASSPSLDTQYF. In DNA form, the CDR3 reads TGCGCCAGCAGCCCCTCTCTGGATACGCAGTATTTT. The entire variable domain, with the rest obtained from reference TRBV5-1 and TRBJ2-3, is as follows: KAGVTQTPRYLIKTRGQQVTLSCSPISGHRSVSWYQQTPGQGLQFLFEYFSETQRNKGNFPGRFSGRQFSNSRSEMNVSTLELGDSALYLCASSPSLDTQYFGPGTRLTVL.

This clonotype was detected a few times. The genes are TRBV6-2 or TRBV6-3 and TRBJ2-1; no reliable D call. CDR1 is MNHEY, CDR2 SVGEGT, per germline. CDR3 length equals 17 residues. Trimming left V 10 bases short and J 0 bases short, with 22 bases between. The DNA for the CDR3 is TGTGCCACCGGAGAGACTGGACCCAAGAGCTCCTACAATGAGCAGTTCTTC. Protein: CATGETGPKSSYNEQFF.

This clonotype was counted ten times or more. The CDR3 DNA follows: TGTGCCAGCAGCTTAAGACAGGGGAGTAGCGAGCAGTACTTC. Translation: CASSLRQGSSEQYF. The chain combines TRBV7-2 with TRBJ2-7; 8 bases are a match to TRBD1. The CDR3 consists of 14 residues. Germline trimming cut 2 bases from V and 6 bases from J; bases unmatched to any gene: 6. Germline V gives CDR1 SGHTA, CDR2 FQGNSA.

Only a few counts were recorded for this clonotype. The chain recombines TRBV7-6 with TRBJ2-3; D possibly corresponds to TRBD2 (5 bases). CDR3 length: 16 residues. Trimming shortened V by 1 base and J by 2 bases, and 13 bases separated the two germline ends. CDR1 and CDR2 from the germline V gene are SGHVS and FNYEAQ. The DNA of the CDR3 is TGTGCCAGCAGCTTAGGGGTGGCGACTATCACAGATACGCAGTATTTT. Amino acids: CASSLGVATITDTQYF.

This clonotype was counted a few times. The chain links TRBV7-8 to TRBJ2-5; 7 bases align to TRBD2. Germline CDR1 and CDR2: SGHVS and FQNEAQ. The CDR3 loop spans 17 amino acids. With 1 base clipped from V and 0 bases from J, the junction kept 8 bases outside the gene matches. CDR3 DNA sequence: TGTGCCAGCAGCTTAGGGAGTAGCGGGCCGTACCAAGAGACCCAGTACTTC. This encodes CASSLGSSGPYQETQYF. The full variable domain, with the rest looked up from reference TRBV7-8 and TRBJ2-5, is GAGVSQSPRYKVAKRGQDVALRCDPISGHVSLFWYQQALGQGPEFLTYFQNEAQLDKSGLPSDRFFAERPEGSVSTLKIQRTQQEDSAVYLCASSLGSSGPYQETQYFGPGTRLLVL.

This clonotype was detected only a few times. The CDR3 coding sequence is TGTGCCAGCAGTTACGCGGGACAGGGGCGGTCTAGGCCTAATTCACCCCTCCACTTT. The encoded protein is CASSYAGQGRSRPNSPLHF. The J gene is TRBJ1-6, the V gene TRBV6-5, with TRBD1 matching 10 bases. The trim removed 2 bases at V and 6 bases at J, leaving 13 bases unmatched. Germline CDR1 reads MNHEY; CDR2 reads SVGAGI. The CDR3 is made up of 19 amino acids.

V usage is TRBV29-1 and J usage is TRBJ2-7; D not resolved. Between the trimmed V and J ends, which lost 1 base and 0 bases, there was a span of 7 bases. The length of the CDR3 is 13 residues. Germline CDR1 and CDR2: SQVTM and ANQGSEA. CDR3 in amino acids: CSVEAPPSYEQYF. The DNA of the CDR3 is TGCAGCGTTGAAGCTCCACCCTCCTACGAGCAGTACTTC.

This chain joins TRBV12-3 or TRBV12-4 and TRBJ1-1, with TRBD1 as a possible D gene (5 bases). Trimming left V 4 bases short and J 4 bases short, with 10 bases between. The CDR3 length is 13 residues. The CDR3 protein is CASSSGLGTEAFF. The CDR3 DNA follows: TGTGCCAGCAGTTCGGGACTGGGCACTGAAGCTTTCTTT.

The chain recombines TRBV10-3 with TRBJ2-4, with unresolved D. The CDR3 is made up of 14 amino acids. V was shortened by 4 bases and J by 0 bases, with 7 bases between the two germline ends. Germline assignment: CDR1 ENHRY and CDR2 SYGVKD. CDR3 coding DNA: TGTGCCATCAGTGGTTCTATAGCCAAAAACATTCAGTACTTC. This translates into CAISGSIAKNIQYF.

There are a few counts of this clonotype. The V and J genes are TRBV7-9 and TRBJ1-1; a weak D match, TRBD1 (6 bases). The length of the CDR3 is 13 residues. The ends were cut back, 8 bases at V and 5 bases at J, with 15 bases in the middle. Per the germline V gene, CDR1 is SEHNR and CDR2 is FQNEAQ (reference sequence). Here the CDR3 reads CASFGTTHTEAFF. DNA of the CDR3: TGTGCCAGCTTCGGGACAACTCATACTGAAGCTTTCTTT.

This clonotype was picked up a small number of times. The rearrangement joins TRBV29-1 to TRBJ2-3; maybe TRBD2 (6 bases). The CDR3 covers 18 residues. Trimming took off 4 bases at V and 3 bases at J, with 26 bases between the two ends. CDR1 SQVTM and CDR2 ANQGSEA come from the germline V gene. The CDR3 here is CSVAHLRNPRGGTDTQYF. Here the CDR3 DNA reads TGCAGCGTTGCTCACCTCCGCAACCCACGAGGAGGGACAGATACGCAGTATTTT.

The gene calls are TRBV11-3 and TRBJ2-1; no clear D gene. There are 12 residues in the CDR3. Looked up from germline, CDR1 is SGHNT and CDR2 is YENEEA. V dropped 1 base and J dropped 5 bases, with 3 bases sitting between them. The CDR3 sequence is CASSLGNNEQFF. The CDR3 nucleotides read TGTGCCAGCAGCTTAGGAAACAATGAGCAGTTCTTC.

The rearrangement joins TRBV7-8 to TRBJ2-4, with 8 bases matching TRBD2. The CDR3 runs 17 residues. Trimming took 1 base from V and 1 from J; bases not matched to a gene: 6. The germline V gene encodes CDR1 SGHVS and CDR2 FQNEAQ. CDR3 region: CASSLVRRGEAKNIQYF. The CDR3, as DNA: TGTGCCAGCAGCTTAGTCAGGCGGGGGGAGGCCAAAAACATTCAGTACTTC.

This clonotype has more than one count but fewer than ten. This chain links TRBV7-6 with TRBJ1-4; 8 nucleotides line up with TRBD1. The CDR3 runs 15 residues. Looked up from germline, CDR1 is SGHVS and CDR2 is FNYEAQ. The ends lost 4 bases at V and 8 bases at J; junction bases unmatched: 9. This chain's CDR3 is CASSSDRGPGEKLFF. The CDR3 DNA sequence: TGTGCCAGCAGCTCAGACAGGGGTCCGGGCGAAAAACTGTTTTTT.

This clonotype has a handful of counts. This chain uses TRBV20-1 with TRBJ2-1; D is unresolved. Germline V gives CDR1 DFQATT, CDR2 SNEGSKA (reference sequence). V shed 6 bases and J shed 0 bases, with 9 bases lying between them. The CDR3 totals 13 residues. CDR3 sequence: CSAESSSYNEQFF. In DNA form, the CDR3 reads TGCAGTGCAGAGAGTAGCTCCTACAATGAGCAGTTCTTC.

This clonotype was seen repeatedly, ten times or more. The V call is TRBV28, the J call TRBJ1-2; 8 bases line up with TRBD1. Germline V lookup: CDR1 MDHEN, CDR2 SYDVKM. CDR3 size: 11 residues. V was clipped by 5 bases and J by 10 bases; unmatched bases: 3. The CDR3, as DNA: TGTGCCAGCAGTATGACAGGGGCCTACACCTTC. This encodes CASSMTGAYTF.

The table lists this clonotype with many counts. The chain joins TRBV7-6 to TRBJ2-1; TRBD1 matches at 7 bases. The length of the CDR3 is 17 residues. Germline V CDR1 and CDR2: SGHVS, FNYEAQ. Trimming removed 2 bases from V and 3 bases from J; junction bases left unmatched: 10. Here the CDR3 reads CASSLMSTGYFYNEQFF. The DNA of the CDR3 is TGTGCCAGCAGCTTAATGTCGACAGGGTATTTCTACAATGAGCAGTTCTTC.

CDR3 sequence (DNA): TGTGCCATACTAGGATACAATGAGCAGTTCTTC. Protein: CAILGYNEQFF. This chain uses TRBV2 with TRBJ2-1; weak D call: TRBD2 (5 bases). The germline V gene has CDR1 SNHLY and CDR2 FYNNEI. The CDR3 sequence is 11 residues long. Trimming removed 10 bases at V and 4 bases at J, with 8 bases between.

The chain combines TRBV7-2 with TRBJ2-3; D unresolved. Germline-derived CDR1 and CDR2 are SGHTA and FQGNSA. CDR3 length: 15 residues. The ends were cut back, 1 base at V and 5 bases at J, with 13 bases in the middle. As DNA, the CDR3 is TGTGCCAGCAGCTTAGACTTGGCCCTGATAGATACGCAGTATTTT. This encodes CASSLDLALIDTQYF.

This chain uses TRBV4-2 with TRBJ2-6; D might be TRBD1 (6 bases). This CDR3 has 17 residues. Trimming stripped 3 bases from V and 0 bases from J, with 12 bases between. From germline, CDR1 is LGHNA and CDR2 YNFKEQ. This chain's CDR3 is CASSHTTGTSGANVLTF. The CDR3 bases are TGTGCCAGCAGCCATACCACAGGGACCTCTGGGGCCAACGTCCTGACTTTC.

Written as DNA, the CDR3 is TGTGCCAGCAGTTACAGGGGGTTAGGCACTGAAGCTTTCTTT. Amino acid sequence: CASSYRGLGTEAFF. The genes are TRBV27 and TRBJ1-1, with 8 bases lining up with TRBD1. V shed 4 bases, J shed 4 bases, and the junction held 5 bases outside the gene matches. This CDR3 region has 14 residues. Germline assignment: CDR1 MNHEY and CDR2 SMNVEV (reference sequence).

This clonotype occurred many times. The chain has TRBV9 and TRBJ2-3, with 8 bases lining up with TRBD2. The CDR3 is 14 residues long. Trimming removed 2 bases from V and 1 base from J; junction bases left unmatched: 0. Per the germline V gene, CDR1 is SGDLS and CDR2 is YYNGEE. The CDR3 region is CASSVSGGTDTQYF. DNA for the CDR3: TGTGCCAGCAGCGTTAGCGGGGGCACAGATACGCAGTATTTT.

This clonotype was found a few times. The chain is built from TRBV3-1 and TRBJ2-2; D unresolved. The CDR3 length is 14 residues. The germline gives CDR1 LGHDT, CDR2 YNNKEL (reference sequence). Trimming took 5 bases from V and 7 from J, leaving 14 bases between them. CDR3 nucleotide sequence: TGTGCCAGCAGCTCCCATCGAGGTTTCGGGGAGCTGTTTTTT. This sequence encodes CASSSHRGFGELFF.

The table lists this clonotype with many counts. The genes are TRBV5-1 and TRBJ2-7; D is unresolved. V lost 3 bases to trimming and J lost 4 bases, with 8 bases between them. The CDR3 has 12 residues. Germline V gene sequence: CDR1 SGHRS, CDR2 YFSETQ. CDR3 in amino acids: CASSYVGYEQYF. CDR3 sequence (DNA): TGCGCCAGCAGCTACGTGGGGTACGAGCAGTACTTC.

The chain carries TRBV12-3 or TRBV12-4 and TRBJ2-1, with D perhaps TRBD2 (5 bases). The V gene lost 7 bases and the J gene lost 10 bases, with 11 bases spanning the gap. The CDR3 runs to 11 residues. The CDR3 sequence is CASISPGEQFF. The CDR3 coding sequence is TGTGCCAGCATTTCACCGGGAGAGCAGTTCTTC.

CDR3 sequence (DNA): TGTGCCAGCAGTGAACAACTTCTCGTCAATCAGCCCCAGCATTTT. This sequence encodes CASSEQLLVNQPQHF. The V call is TRBV6-1, the J call TRBJ1-5; D ambiguous. Germline CDR1 and CDR2: MNHNS and SASEGT. The CDR3 has 15 residues. V was pared by 2 bases and J by 3 bases, with 11 bases between.

The chain links TRBV3-1 to TRBJ2-7, with D possibly matching TRBD1 (6 bases). In germline, CDR1 is LGHDT, CDR2 YNNKEL (reference sequence). The germline V and J ends were trimmed by 4 bases and 3 bases, with 13 bases remaining between them. This CDR3 has 14 amino acids. The CDR3 DNA is TGTGCCAGCAGCCTACAGGGTCAGTACTACGAGCAGTACTTC. This translates into CASSLQGQYYEQYF.

This clonotype was counted at least ten times. This chain links TRBV29-1 with TRBJ2-1; TRBD2 matches 14 bases. Germline values: CDR1 SQVTM, CDR2 ANQGSEA. J lost 7 bases, V lost 2 bases, and 7 bases had no gene match. The CDR3 length is 16 residues. This chain's CDR3 is CSVETRLAGGRNEQFF. CDR3 bases: TGCAGCGTTGAAACGAGACTAGCGGGGGGGCGTAATGAGCAGTTCTTC.

The rearrangement joins TRBV10-3 to TRBJ2-7; no clear D. CDR1 and CDR2 (germline): ENHRY, SYGVKD. The CDR3 sequence is 12 residues long. V lost 11 bases and J 2 bases, leaving 13 bases between the germline ends. The CDR3 bases are TGTGCCCCCGAGTGCCGTACCTACGAGCAGTACTTC. Its translation is CAPECRTYEQYF.